This TCR beta chain was sequenced during a study of T cells in tuberculosis. Each clinical donor contributed on average around 97,000 T cells from unsorted cryopreserved PBMC. Only in-frame clones appear in the TCRdb table, and some are missing; sequencing was by immunoSEQ multiplex PCR. The table lists tens of thousands of clones, 95% to 97% of them singletons. The CDR3 extends over 16 amino acids. Deletions cut 0 bases from V and 5 bases from J, with 17 bases between. The V gene's germline CDR1 is SGHKS and CDR2 YYEKEE (reference sequence). The source of this sequence is a donor aged 5 to 30 with latent tuberculosis or without tuberculosis infection. V usage is TRBV5-5 and J usage is TRBJ2-5; perhaps TRBD2 as D (6 bases). Input material: PBMCs. The CDR3 nucleotides read TGTGCCAGCAGCTTGGCCCGCACCGGGAGAGGCGAGACCCAGTACTTC. Amino acids: CASSLARTGRGETQYF.